One and the same sample provided the 19 T cell receptor beta chains below, sequenced in a study of T cells expressing NK-cell markers. TCRdb reanalyzed the 5' RACE reads and collapses them to one entry per CDR3 protein, without DNA. The sample holds 500,000 to 700,000 distinct CDR3 sequences. Sequencing was done on a sample of blood T cells: a sorted CD56 or NKG2C T cell subset, CD4+ or CD8+ T cells, or bulk PBMC T cells (not recorded which). Receptors originate from a young man in good health.

The chain recombines TRBV28 with TRBJ1-4. From germline, CDR1 is MDHEN and CDR2 SYDVKM. This CDR3 is built from 11 residues. CDR3: CASSLEGKLFF.

This chain connects TRBV7-8 to TRBJ2-7; TCRdb reports TRBD2, a call that lacks DNA to check it against. The CDR3 loop spans 15 amino acids. The germline gives CDR1 SGHVS, CDR2 FQNEAQ. CDR3 loop: CASSLEGLARYEQYF. Drawing the rest from reference TRBV7-8 and TRBJ2-7, the complete variable domain is GAGVSQSPRYKVAKRGQDVALRCDPISGHVSLFWYQQALGQGPEFLTYFQNEAQLDKSGLPSDRFFAERPEGSVSTLKIQRTQQEDSAVYLCASSLEGLARYEQYFGPGTRLTVT.

The chain has TRBV12-5 and TRBJ2-5; the D call of TRBD2 rests on TCRdb alone, since no DNA is present to check it. Germline CDR1 LGHNT, CDR2 FRNRAP. The CDR3 has 16 residues. CDR3: CASGYGQLPGKETQYF.

The rearrangement joins TRBV24-1 to TRBJ2-1. This CDR3 is 13 amino acids long. Germline assignment: CDR1 KGHDR and CDR2 SFDVKD. The CDR3 protein is CATSDKTLNEQFF.

V and J are TRBV24-1 and TRBJ1-5; there is no DNA to check the TCRdb D call of TRBD1. Germline CDR1 KGHDR, CDR2 SFDVKD. This CDR3 contains 13 residues. The CDR3 spells CATSDSQGRPQHF.

V is TRBV19 and J is TRBJ1-5; TCRdb picks TRBD1, but there is no DNA to check that call. The germline gives CDR1 LNHDA, CDR2 SQIVND (reference sequence). The CDR3 spans 15 residues. CDR3 in amino acids: CASRTDRVWGQPQHF.

The gene calls are TRBV7-2 and TRBJ2-4; TCRdb calls TRBD1, which cannot be checked without DNA. Germline assignment: CDR1 SGHTA and CDR2 FQGNSA. This CDR3 is built from 15 residues. The CDR3 protein is CASSLETGGFGIQYF. Complete variable domain (other parts from reference TRBV7-2 and TRBJ2-4): GAGVSQSPSNKVTEKGKDVELRCDPISGHTALYWYRQSLGQGLEFLIYFQGNSAPDKSGLPSDRFSAERTGGSVSTLTIQRTQQEDSAVYLCASSLETGGFGIQYFGAGTRLSVL.

The genes are TRBV12-3 or TRBV12-4 and TRBJ2-1; TCRdb designates TRBD1, a call that cannot be tested without DNA. The CDR3 sequence is 14 residues long. CDR3 residues: CASSSQTPRGEQFF.

The chain couples TRBV10-3 to TRBJ2-1; the D gene TCRdb calls, TRBD2, cannot be checked with no DNA. Germline assignment: CDR1 ENHRY and CDR2 SYGVKD. The CDR3 is made up of 12 amino acids. Here the CDR3 reads CAITTEGSEQFF.

V is TRBV12-3 or TRBV12-4 and J is TRBJ2-5; TCRdb's D gene call, TRBD1, goes unchecked for lack of DNA. This CDR3 comprises 15 residues. The CDR3 reads CASSFWGGGQETQYF.

The CDR3 region is CASTSRGQAKTDTQYF. The J gene is TRBJ2-3, the V gene TRBV6-1; TCRdb calls TRBD1, which cannot be checked without DNA. The CDR3 loop spans 16 amino acids. Germline V gives CDR1 MNHNS, CDR2 SASEGT.

The gene calls are TRBV12-3 or TRBV12-4 and TRBJ1-1; TCRdb reports TRBD1, a call that lacks DNA to check it against. There are 13 residues in the CDR3. CDR3 region: CASSIDTPDEAFF.

The J gene is TRBJ2-1, the V gene TRBV18; TCRdb reports TRBD1, a call that lacks DNA to check it against. The CDR3 covers 16 residues. CDR1 and CDR2 (germline): KGHSH, LQKENI. This chain's CDR3 is CASSPGQQGTDNEQFF.

The chain recombines TRBV12-3 or TRBV12-4 with TRBJ2-5; TCRdb selects TRBD2, and the lack of DNA leaves this call unchecked. This CDR3 comprises 16 residues. The chain's CDR3 is CASSSRQREGPETQYF.

V usage is TRBV7-9 and J usage is TRBJ2-1. The CDR3 contains 16 residues. The germline gives CDR1 SEHNR, CDR2 FQNEAQ (reference sequence). CDR3 sequence: CASSYRAGGSYNEQFF.

The J gene is TRBJ1-6, the V gene TRBV28; TCRdb outputs TRBD1, but without DNA this stays unchecked. The germline gives CDR1 MDHEN, CDR2 SYDVKM. This CDR3 contains 15 residues. The CDR3 protein is CASSGQGANNSPLHF. Together with reference TRBV28 and TRBJ1-6, the CDR3 gives the full variable domain: DVKVTQSSRYLVKRTGEKVFLECVQDMDHENMFWYRQDPGLGLRLIYFSYDVKMKEKGDIPEGYSVSREKKERFSLILESASTNQTSMYLCASSGQGANNSPLHFGNGTRLTVT.

The chain employs TRBV7-2 and TRBJ2-2; TCRdb gives TRBD2 as the D gene, but with no DNA this cannot be confirmed. This CDR3 is 16 amino acids long. Looked up from germline, CDR1 is SGHTA and CDR2 is FQGNSA. The chain's CDR3 is CASSLVGTSRTGELFF.

J is TRBJ2-6 and V is TRBV7-9; the D call of TRBD1 rests on TCRdb alone, since no DNA is present to check it. The V gene's germline CDR1 is SEHNR and CDR2 FQNEAQ (reference sequence). The CDR3 spans 14 residues. The CDR3 reads CASSRGHGANVLTF. The variable domain in full, with the rest retrieved from reference TRBV7-9 and TRBJ2-6, is DTGVSQNPRHKITKRGQNVTFRCDPISEHNRLYWYRQTLGQGPEFLTYFQNEAQLEKSRLLSDRFSAERPKGSFSTLEIQRTEQGDSAMYLCASSRGHGANVLTFGAGSRLTVL.

J is TRBJ2-1 and V is TRBV3-1; the TCRdb D gene call, TRBD2, has no DNA to confirm it. The germline gives CDR1 LGHDT, CDR2 YNNKEL (reference sequence). This CDR3 contains 17 residues. CDR3 sequence: CASSQAQLVAGVNEQFF.